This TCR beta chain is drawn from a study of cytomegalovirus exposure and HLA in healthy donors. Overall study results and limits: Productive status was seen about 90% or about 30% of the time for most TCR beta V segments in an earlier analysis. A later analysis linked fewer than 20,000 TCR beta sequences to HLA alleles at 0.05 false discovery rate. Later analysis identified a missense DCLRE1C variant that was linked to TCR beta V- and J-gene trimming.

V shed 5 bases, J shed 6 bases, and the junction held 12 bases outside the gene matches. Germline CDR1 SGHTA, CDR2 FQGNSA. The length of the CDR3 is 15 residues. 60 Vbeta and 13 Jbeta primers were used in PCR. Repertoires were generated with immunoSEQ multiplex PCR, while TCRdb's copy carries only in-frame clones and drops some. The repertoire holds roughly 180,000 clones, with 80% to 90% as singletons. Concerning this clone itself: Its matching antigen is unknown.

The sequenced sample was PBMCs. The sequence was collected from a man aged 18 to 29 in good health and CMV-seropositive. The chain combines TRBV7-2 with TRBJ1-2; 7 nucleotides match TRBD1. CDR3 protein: CASSSTQGRIDGYTF. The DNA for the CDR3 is TGTGCCAGCAGCAGCACACAGGGGCGGATCGATGGCTACACCTTC. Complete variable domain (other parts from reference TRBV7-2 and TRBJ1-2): GAGVSQSPSNKVTEKGKDVELRCDPISGHTALYWYRQSLGQGLEFLIYFQGNSAPDKSGLPSDRFSAERTGGSVSTLTIQRTQQEDSAVYLCASSSTQGRIDGYTFGSGTRLTVV.